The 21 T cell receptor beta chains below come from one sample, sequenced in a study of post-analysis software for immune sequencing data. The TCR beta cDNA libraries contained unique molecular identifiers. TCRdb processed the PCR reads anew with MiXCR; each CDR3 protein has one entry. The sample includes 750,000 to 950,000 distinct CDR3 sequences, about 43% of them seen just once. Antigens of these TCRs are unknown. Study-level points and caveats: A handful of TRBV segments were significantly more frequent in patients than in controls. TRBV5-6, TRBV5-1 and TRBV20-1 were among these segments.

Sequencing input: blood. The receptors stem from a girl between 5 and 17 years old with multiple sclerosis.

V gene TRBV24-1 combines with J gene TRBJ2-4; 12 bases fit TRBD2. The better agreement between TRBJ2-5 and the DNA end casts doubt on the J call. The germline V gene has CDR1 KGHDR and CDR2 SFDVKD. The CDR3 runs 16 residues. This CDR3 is CAVSSGRAPARETQYF. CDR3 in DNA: TGTGCCGTCTCTAGCGGGAGGGCCCCGGCGAGGGAGACCCAGTACTTC.

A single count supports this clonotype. As DNA, the CDR3 is TGTGCCAGTAGTATACCGGGACATTCCTACGAGCAGTACTTC. Translating gives CASSIPGHSYEQYF. This chain connects TRBV19 to TRBJ2-7, with D perhaps matching TRBD1 (6 bases). The V and J ends lost 2 bases and 1 base respectively, with 9 bases between them. CDR1 and CDR2 (germline): LNHDA, SQIVND (reference sequence). The CDR3 is made up of 14 amino acids. Variable domain in full (rest from reference TRBV19 and TRBJ2-7): DGGITQSPKYLFRKEGQNVTLSCEQNLNHDAMYWYRQDPGQGLRLIYYSQIVNDFQKGDIAEGYSVSREKKESFPLTVTSAQKNPTAFYLCASSIPGHSYEQYFGPGTRLTVT.

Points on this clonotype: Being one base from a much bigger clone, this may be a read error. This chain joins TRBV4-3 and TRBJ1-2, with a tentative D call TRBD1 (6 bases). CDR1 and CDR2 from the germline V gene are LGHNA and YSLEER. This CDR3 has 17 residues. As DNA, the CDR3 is TGCGCCAGCAGCCCCGTAGGGCTTCAGGGGCGGGGGTATGGCCACACCTTC. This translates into CASSPVGLQGRGYGHTF.

The CDR3 coding sequence is TGTGCCATCAGACCCACAGGGACTAGCGGAGGTGATACGCAGTATTTT. This sequence encodes CAIRPTGTSGGDTQYF. The rearrangement uses TRBV10-3 and TRBJ2-3, with TRBD2 identical over 11 bases. The CDR3 contains 16 residues. CDR1 is ENHRY, CDR2 SYGVKD, per germline. V gave up 6 bases and J gave up 6 bases; unmatched junction bases: 11.

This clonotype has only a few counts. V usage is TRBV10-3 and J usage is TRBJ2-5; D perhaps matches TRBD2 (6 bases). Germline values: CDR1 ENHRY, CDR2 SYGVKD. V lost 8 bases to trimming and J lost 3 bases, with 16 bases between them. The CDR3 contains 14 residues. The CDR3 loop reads CAISLSGVKETQYF. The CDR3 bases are TGTGCCATCTCATTATCGGGGGTCAAAGAGACCCAGTACTTC.

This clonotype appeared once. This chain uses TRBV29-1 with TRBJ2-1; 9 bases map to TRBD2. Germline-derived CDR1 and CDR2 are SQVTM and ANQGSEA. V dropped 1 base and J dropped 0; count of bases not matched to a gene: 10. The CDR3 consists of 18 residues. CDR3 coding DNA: TGCAGCGTTGAAGGCCTAGCGGGACGTTTAAGCTCCTACAATGAGCAGTTCTTC. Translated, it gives CSVEGLAGRLSSYNEQFF.

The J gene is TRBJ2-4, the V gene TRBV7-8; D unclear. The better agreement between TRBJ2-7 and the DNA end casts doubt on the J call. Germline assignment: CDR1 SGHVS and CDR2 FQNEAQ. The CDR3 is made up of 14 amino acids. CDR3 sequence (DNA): TGTGCCAGCAGCTGCGTAGAGAGCTCCTACGAGCAGTACTTC. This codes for CASSCVESSYEQYF.

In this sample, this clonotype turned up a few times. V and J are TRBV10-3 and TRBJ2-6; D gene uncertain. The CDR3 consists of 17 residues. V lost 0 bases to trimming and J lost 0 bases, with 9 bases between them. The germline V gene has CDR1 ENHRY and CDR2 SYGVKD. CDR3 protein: CAISESSVLSGANVLTF. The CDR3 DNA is TGTGCCATCAGTGAGTCCTCAGTTCTCTCTGGGGCCAACGTCCTGACTTTC.

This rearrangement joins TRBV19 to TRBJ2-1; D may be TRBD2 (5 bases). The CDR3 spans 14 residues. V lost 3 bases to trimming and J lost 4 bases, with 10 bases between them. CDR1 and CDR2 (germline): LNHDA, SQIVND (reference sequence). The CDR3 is CASSISSGYNEQFF. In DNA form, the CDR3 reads TGTGCCAGTAGTATTAGCAGCGGATACAATGAGCAGTTCTTC.

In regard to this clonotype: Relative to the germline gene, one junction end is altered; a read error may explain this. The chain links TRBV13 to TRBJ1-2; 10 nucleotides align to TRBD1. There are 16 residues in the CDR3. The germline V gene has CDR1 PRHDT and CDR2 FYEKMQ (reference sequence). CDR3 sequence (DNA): TGTGTCAGCAGCTCATCAGGGACAGGGGCGTACTATGGCTACACCTTC. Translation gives CVSSSSGTGAYYGYTF.

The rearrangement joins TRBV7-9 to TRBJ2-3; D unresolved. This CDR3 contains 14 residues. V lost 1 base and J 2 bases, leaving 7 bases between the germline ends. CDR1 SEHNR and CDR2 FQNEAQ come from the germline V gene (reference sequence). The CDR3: CASSLVALTDTQYF. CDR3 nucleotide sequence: TGTGCCAGCAGCTTAGTGGCCCTCACAGATACGCAGTATTTT.

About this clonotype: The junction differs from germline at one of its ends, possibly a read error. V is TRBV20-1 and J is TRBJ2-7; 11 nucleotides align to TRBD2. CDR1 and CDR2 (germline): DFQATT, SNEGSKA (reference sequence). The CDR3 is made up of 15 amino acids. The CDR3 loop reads CSARPTSGSSHEQYF. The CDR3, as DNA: TGCAGTGCTAGACCTACTAGCGGGAGCTCCCACGAGCAGTACTTC.

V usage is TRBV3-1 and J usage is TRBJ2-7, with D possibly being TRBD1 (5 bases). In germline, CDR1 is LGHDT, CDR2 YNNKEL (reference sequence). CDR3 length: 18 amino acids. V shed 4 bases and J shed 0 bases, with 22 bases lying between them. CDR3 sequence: CASSPTPPQVVGSYEQYF. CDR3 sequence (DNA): TGTGCCAGCAGCCCAACCCCCCCACAGGTTGTAGGCTCCTACGAGCAGTACTTC.

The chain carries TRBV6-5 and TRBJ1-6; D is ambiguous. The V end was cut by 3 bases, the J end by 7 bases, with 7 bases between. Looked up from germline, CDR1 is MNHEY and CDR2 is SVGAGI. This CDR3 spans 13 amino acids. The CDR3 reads CASSYVGNSPLHF. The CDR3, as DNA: TGTGCCAGCAGTTATGTGGGAAATTCACCCCTCCACTTT.

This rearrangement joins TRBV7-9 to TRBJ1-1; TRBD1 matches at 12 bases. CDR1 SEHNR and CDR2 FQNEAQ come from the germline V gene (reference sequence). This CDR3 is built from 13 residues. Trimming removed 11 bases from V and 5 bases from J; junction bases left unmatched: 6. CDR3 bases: TGTGCCGGGACAGGGGGCGCGTGGACTGAAGCTTTCTTT. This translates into CAGTGGAWTEAFF.

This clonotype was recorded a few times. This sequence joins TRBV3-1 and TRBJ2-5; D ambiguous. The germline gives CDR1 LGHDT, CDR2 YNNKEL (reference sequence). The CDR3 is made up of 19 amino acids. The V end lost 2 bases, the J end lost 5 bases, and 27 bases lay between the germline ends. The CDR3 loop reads CASSQSHEVLEREWETQYF. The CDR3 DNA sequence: TGTGCCAGCAGCCAATCTCACGAGGTTCTAGAGCGCGAGTGGGAGACCCAGTACTTC.

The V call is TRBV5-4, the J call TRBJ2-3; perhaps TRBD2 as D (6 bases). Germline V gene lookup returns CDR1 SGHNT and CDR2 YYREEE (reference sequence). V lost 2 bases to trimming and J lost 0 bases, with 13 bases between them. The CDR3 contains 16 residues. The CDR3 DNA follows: TGTGCCAGCAGCTTACTTAGCGGATCTAGCACAGATACGCAGTATTTT. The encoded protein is CASSLLSGSSTDTQYF.

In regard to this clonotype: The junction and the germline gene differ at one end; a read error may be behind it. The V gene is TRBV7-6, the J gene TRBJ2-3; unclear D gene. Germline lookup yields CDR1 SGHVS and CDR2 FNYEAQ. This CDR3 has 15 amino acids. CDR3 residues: CVSSLEADGTDTQYF. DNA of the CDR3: TGTGTCAGCAGCTTAGAGGCAGACGGCACAGATACGCAGTATTTT.

In DNA, the CDR3 is TGCAGTGCTAGTACTAGTCAAAGCACAGATACGCAGTATTTT. Translation: CSASTSQSTDTQYF. V usage is TRBV20-1 and J usage is TRBJ2-3; D is perhaps TRBD2 (5 bases). Germline V CDR1 and CDR2: DFQATT, SNEGSKA (reference sequence). This CDR3 comprises 14 residues. Trimming took off 3 bases at V and 0 bases at J, with 10 bases between the two ends.

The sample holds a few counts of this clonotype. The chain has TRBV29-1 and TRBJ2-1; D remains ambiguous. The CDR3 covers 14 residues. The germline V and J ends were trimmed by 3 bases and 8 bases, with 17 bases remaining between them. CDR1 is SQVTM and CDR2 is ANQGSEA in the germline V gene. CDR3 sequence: CSVDARVARDEQFF. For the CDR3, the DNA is TGCAGCGTTGATGCCCGGGTAGCTCGGGATGAGCAGTTCTTC.

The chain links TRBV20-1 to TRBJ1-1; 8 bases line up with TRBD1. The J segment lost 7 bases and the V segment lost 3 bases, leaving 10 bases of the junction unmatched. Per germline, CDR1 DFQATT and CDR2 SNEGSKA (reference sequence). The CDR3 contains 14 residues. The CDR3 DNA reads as TGCAGTGCTAGTAGTGGACAGGGAGTCGGTGAAGCTTTCTTT. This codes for CSASSGQGVGEAFF.